The rows below give T cell receptor beta chains drawn from one sample of a study of shared clonotypes between healthy human individuals. The assay was immunoSEQ multiplex PCR, and TCRdb's table has in-frame clones only and misses some. The sample lists about 190,000 clones, about 68% occurring once. The source material was memory CD4+ T cells sorted from blood. The receptors stem from a man aged 30 to 45 in good health. Each CDR3 is given with its conserved first and last residue. The D gene is left open where the match is weak. Clone size appears in some rows only: once, few, many, or a class for an expanded clone.

CDR3nt: TGTGCCACGAGCCCGATGGATACGCAGTATTTT; CDR3aa: CATSPMDTQYF; d_gene: NA; j_gene: TRBJ2-3; abundance: few; v_gene: TRBV6-5
CDR3nt: TGTGCCAGCAGCGTAGAAGCGGGAGTTATTCGGGAGCAGTTCTTC; CDR3aa: CASSVEAGVIREQFF; d_gene: TRBD2; j_gene: TRBJ2-1; abundance: NA; v_gene: TRBV9
CDR3nt: TGTGCCAGCTCACCAAGGGACACAGCGGGGGAGACCCAGTACTTC; CDR3aa: CASSPRDTAGETQYF; d_gene: NA; j_gene: TRBJ2-5; abundance: NA; v_gene: TRBV18
CDR3nt: TGTGCCAGCAGTAACCGGGGGTTCACAGATACGCAGTATTTT; CDR3aa: CASSNRGFTDTQYF; d_gene: NA; j_gene: TRBJ2-3; abundance: NA; v_gene: TRBV2
CDR3nt: TGTGCCAGCAGTGACCGTGGGGGGCCGCAGACCCAGTACTTC; CDR3aa: CASSDRGGPQTQYF; d_gene: NA; j_gene: TRBJ2-5; abundance: NA; v_gene: TRBV2
CDR3nt: TGCAGTGCTAGTTGGACGGAGACCCAGTACTTC; CDR3aa: CSASWTETQYF; d_gene: NA; j_gene: TRBJ2-5; abundance: few; v_gene: TRBV20-1
CDR3nt: TGTGCCAGCAGTTATGGGACAGGGAAGAACACCGGGGAGCTGTTTTTT; CDR3aa: CASSYGTGKNTGELFF; d_gene: TRBD1; j_gene: TRBJ2-2; abundance: NA; v_gene: TRBV6-5
CDR3nt: TGCGCCAGCAGAGGGCGAGCGGGAGACACCGGGGAGCTGTTTTTT; CDR3aa: CASRGRAGDTGELFF; d_gene: TRBD2; j_gene: TRBJ2-2; abundance: NA; v_gene: TRBV5-1
CDR3nt: TGTGCCAGCAGTGAAAATGCCCAGGTCACAGATACGCAGTATTTT; CDR3aa: CASSENAQVTDTQYF; d_gene: NA; j_gene: TRBJ2-3; abundance: NA; v_gene: TRBV6-1
CDR3nt: TGTGCCAGCAGTTTATTTGGACAGGAGAATCAGCCCCAGCATTTT; CDR3aa: CASSLFGQENQPQHF; d_gene: TRBD1; j_gene: TRBJ1-5; abundance: NA; v_gene: TRBV27
CDR3nt: TGCGCCAGCAGTGACGGGGGTAGGGATGAGCAGTTCTTC; CDR3aa: CASSDGGRDEQFF; d_gene: NA; j_gene: TRBJ2-1; abundance: few; v_gene: TRBV10-1
CDR3nt: TGTGCCAGCAGCCCCCTCGGAGGCAATCAGCCCCAGCATTTT; CDR3aa: CASSPLGGNQPQHF; d_gene: NA; j_gene: TRBJ1-5; abundance: many; v_gene: TRBV7-9
CDR3nt: TGTGCCAGCAGCTTAATGGAAATCGGGGAGCTGTTTTTT; CDR3aa: CASSLMEIGELFF; d_gene: NA; j_gene: TRBJ2-2; abundance: NA; v_gene: TRBV7-9
CDR3nt: TGTGCCAGCAGCCTAGCGGGAGGGCCGGGGAATGAGCAGTTCTTC; CDR3aa: CASSLAGGPGNEQFF; d_gene: TRBD2; j_gene: TRBJ2-1; abundance: few; v_gene: TRBV5-5
CDR3nt: TGTGCCAGCAGCCCCGGGGGGACAGGGAACGAAAAACTGTTTTTT; CDR3aa: CASSPGGTGNEKLFF; d_gene: TRBD1; j_gene: TRBJ1-4; abundance: few; v_gene: TRBV9
CDR3nt: TGTGCCAGCAGCGAAATCGCGGGGTCCACTGAAGCTTTCTTT; CDR3aa: CASSEIAGSTEAFF; d_gene: NA; j_gene: TRBJ1-1; abundance: NA; v_gene: TRBV7-3
CDR3nt: TGTGCCAGCAGCTTAGAATCCACATTCCGGGAGGGCGAGGGGGAGACCCAGTACTTC; CDR3aa: CASSLESTFREGEGETQYF; d_gene: TRBD2; j_gene: TRBJ2-5; abundance: NA; v_gene: TRBV7-9
CDR3nt: TGTGCCAGCAGTGAAGGAGCGGGACTACAGTACTTC; CDR3aa: CASSEGAGLQYF; d_gene: TRBD2; j_gene: TRBJ2-7; abundance: NA; v_gene: TRBV2
CDR3nt: TGCGCCAGCAGTGAGTCGTCATCACTAGCGGGAGGGAGCACAGATACGCAGTATTTT; CDR3aa: CASSESSSLAGGSTDTQYF; d_gene: TRBD2; j_gene: TRBJ2-3; abundance: few; v_gene: TRBV10-2
CDR3nt: TGCGCCAGCAGAGGGACTAGCGGGACCCAGTACTTC; CDR3aa: CASRGTSGTQYF; d_gene: TRBD2; j_gene: TRBJ2-5; abundance: NA; v_gene: TRBV4-3
CDR3nt: TGTGCCAGCAACCCCGGGACTAGCGGTGCGTTGGAAAAGGGAGAGACCCAGTACTTC; CDR3aa: CASNPGTSGALEKGETQYF; d_gene: TRBD2; j_gene: TRBJ2-5; abundance: NA; v_gene: TRBV7-2
CDR3nt: TGTGCCAGCAGTGCCTTGAGCTCCTACAATGAGCAGTTCTTC; CDR3aa: CASSALSSYNEQFF; d_gene: NA; j_gene: TRBJ2-1; abundance: NA; v_gene: TRBV7-8
CDR3nt: TGTGCCTTTAGGACTAGCGGGAATGGCGAGCAGTACTTC; CDR3aa: CAFRTSGNGEQYF; d_gene: TRBD2; j_gene: TRBJ2-7; abundance: NA; v_gene: TRBV30
CDR3nt: TGTGCCACCAGCAGAGAGTCGGCGGGACGGTCCTACAATGAGCAGTTCTTC; CDR3aa: CATSRESAGRSYNEQFF; d_gene: NA; j_gene: TRBJ2-1; abundance: NA; v_gene: TRBV15
CDR3nt: TGTGCCAGCAGCGCCTCTCCCCGCAGCACAGATACGCAGTATTTT; CDR3aa: CASSASPRSTDTQYF; d_gene: NA; j_gene: TRBJ2-3; abundance: NA; v_gene: TRBV9
CDR3nt: TGTGCCAGCTCACCAGCGACTAGCGGGAATCCCCCCACCTACGAGCAGTACTTC; CDR3aa: CASSPATSGNPPTYEQYF; d_gene: TRBD2; j_gene: TRBJ2-7; abundance: NA; v_gene: TRBV18
CDR3nt: TGTGCCAGCAGCTTAGACAGGGCTGGGGCCAACGTCCTGACTTTC; CDR3aa: CASSLDRAGANVLTF; d_gene: NA; j_gene: TRBJ2-6; abundance: few; v_gene: TRBV11-2
CDR3nt: TGTGCCAGCTCACCAAGGGCAGCGGGAGTAGAAGAGACCCAGTACTTC; CDR3aa: CASSPRAAGVEETQYF; d_gene: TRBD2; j_gene: TRBJ2-5; abundance: NA; v_gene: TRBV18
CDR3nt: TGTGCCAGCTCACCTAGACAGGGGACCTACGAGCAGTACTTC; CDR3aa: CASSPRQGTYEQYF; d_gene: TRBD1; j_gene: TRBJ2-7; abundance: once; v_gene: TRBV18
CDR3nt: TGTGCCAGCAGCTTGAAAGGTGGGGAAAAACTGTTTTTT; CDR3aa: CASSLKGGEKLFF; d_gene: NA; j_gene: TRBJ1-4; abundance: NA; v_gene: TRBV5-4
CDR3nt: TGTGCCAGCAGCTTATATTGGTGGTCAACTGGGAACCCCGGCACAGATACGCAGTATTTT; CDR3aa: CASSLYWWSTGNPGTDTQYF; d_gene: NA; j_gene: TRBJ2-3; abundance: many; v_gene: TRBV7-8
CDR3nt: TGTGCCAGCAGCTTAGTTATCGGTATCCCCACCGGGGAGCTGTTTTTT; CDR3aa: CASSLVIGIPTGELFF; d_gene: NA; j_gene: TRBJ2-2; abundance: NA; v_gene: TRBV7-2
CDR3nt: TGCGCCAGCAGCCCCCAGGGCGATGGCTACACCTTC; CDR3aa: CASSPQGDGYTF; d_gene: NA; j_gene: TRBJ1-2; abundance: NA; v_gene: TRBV5-1
CDR3nt: TGTGCCAGCAGCCCCTATCCGGATACGCAGTATTTT; CDR3aa: CASSPYPDTQYF; d_gene: NA; j_gene: TRBJ2-3; abundance: NA; v_gene: TRBV14
CDR3nt: TGTGCCAGCAGCTTAGATCGAGCGGGCCGCTCCTACAATGAGCAGTTCTTC; CDR3aa: CASSLDRAGRSYNEQFF; d_gene: NA; j_gene: TRBJ2-1; abundance: few; v_gene: TRBV11-3
CDR3nt: TGTGCCACGAGCCCGATGGATACGCAGTATTTT; CDR3aa: CATSPMDTQYF; d_gene: NA; j_gene: TRBJ2-3; abundance: medium-sized; v_gene: TRBV6-1
CDR3nt: TGTGCCAGCAGCTCCCCCCCAGCGGGGACCTACGAGCAGTACTTC; CDR3aa: CASSSPPAGTYEQYF; d_gene: TRBD2; j_gene: TRBJ2-7; abundance: NA; v_gene: TRBV7-8
CDR3nt: TGTGCCAGCAGCGGGCCGGGGGAGTTTAATGAGCAGTTCTTC; CDR3aa: CASSGPGEFNEQFF; d_gene: NA; j_gene: TRBJ2-1; abundance: NA; v_gene: TRBV6-5
CDR3nt: TGTGCCAGCAGTGCTGTGCTTGACACAGATACGCAGTATTTT; CDR3aa: CASSAVLDTDTQYF; d_gene: NA; j_gene: TRBJ2-3; abundance: NA; v_gene: TRBV2
CDR3nt: TGTGCCAGCAGTCCCCATCCCTTAGGGAATACGAACAATGAGCAGTTCTTC; CDR3aa: CASSPHPLGNTNNEQFF; d_gene: NA; j_gene: TRBJ2-1; abundance: NA; v_gene: TRBV27
CDR3nt: TGTGCCAGCAGCAGAGACAGGGTAGGTGAAGCTTTCTTT; CDR3aa: CASSRDRVGEAFF; d_gene: TRBD1; j_gene: TRBJ1-1; abundance: few; v_gene: TRBV7-3
CDR3nt: TGTGCCAGCAGCTTAGGGTCCCTTCTTGGCTACACCTTC; CDR3aa: CASSLGSLLGYTF; d_gene: NA; j_gene: TRBJ1-2; abundance: NA; v_gene: TRBV7-2
CDR3nt: TGTGCCAGCAGCGGCTTGATAGCGGGCTTCTACGAGCAGTACTTC; CDR3aa: CASSGLIAGFYEQYF; d_gene: TRBD2; j_gene: TRBJ2-7; abundance: many; v_gene: TRBV7-8
CDR3nt: TGTGCCACCAGCAGAGATCAGAGGGATGAGCAGTTCTTC; CDR3aa: CATSRDQRDEQFF; d_gene: NA; j_gene: TRBJ2-1; abundance: NA; v_gene: TRBV15
CDR3nt: TGTGCCAGTATACCCGGGACAGGGGGCTCCGGGGAGCTGTTTTTT; CDR3aa: CASIPGTGGSGELFF; d_gene: TRBD1; j_gene: TRBJ2-2; abundance: NA; v_gene: TRBV19
CDR3nt: TGTGCCAGTAGTATAACAGGGGTCCACGAGCAGTACTTC; CDR3aa: CASSITGVHEQYF; d_gene: TRBD1; j_gene: TRBJ2-7; abundance: NA; v_gene: TRBV19
CDR3nt: TGTGCCTGGGGCTTTGGGGGGGTATCCTACAATGAGCAGTTCTTC; CDR3aa: CAWGFGGVSYNEQFF; d_gene: TRBD2; j_gene: TRBJ2-1; abundance: NA; v_gene: TRBV30
CDR3nt: TGCAGCGTCGGCCTCAATTCCTACGAGCAGTACTTC; CDR3aa: CSVGLNSYEQYF; d_gene: NA; j_gene: TRBJ2-7; abundance: NA; v_gene: TRBV29-1
CDR3nt: TGCAGCGGGCTCCAGGTTAACTATGGCTACACCTTC; CDR3aa: CSGLQVNYGYTF; d_gene: NA; j_gene: TRBJ1-2; abundance: NA; v_gene: TRBV29-1
CDR3nt: TGCGCCAGCACCCGACCCGGGACAGGGTATGACAATGAGCAGTTCTTC; CDR3aa: CASTRPGTGYDNEQFF; d_gene: TRBD1; j_gene: TRBJ2-1; abundance: NA; v_gene: TRBV5-1
CDR3nt: TGTGCCAGCAGCCTTCTTACTAGCGGGATCAACAATGAGCAGTTCTTC; CDR3aa: CASSLLTSGINNEQFF; d_gene: TRBD2; j_gene: TRBJ2-1; abundance: NA; v_gene: TRBV9
CDR3nt: TGTGCCAGCAGCCCTCGTTACAATGAGCAGTTCTTC; CDR3aa: CASSPRYNEQFF; d_gene: NA; j_gene: TRBJ2-1; abundance: NA; v_gene: TRBV7-2
CDR3nt: TGTGCCAGCAGTCCACGAGTAGTGGGCAGCACAGATACGCAGTATTTT; CDR3aa: CASSPRVVGSTDTQYF; d_gene: NA; j_gene: TRBJ2-3; abundance: NA; v_gene: TRBV27
CDR3nt: TGTGCCAGCAGGGAACAGGGGACCCAGCCCCAGCATTTT; CDR3aa: CASREQGTQPQHF; d_gene: TRBD1; j_gene: TRBJ1-5; abundance: NA; v_gene: TRBV6-1
CDR3nt: TGTGCCAGCAGCCAGGGACAGGGGCACACTGAAGCTTTCTTT; CDR3aa: CASSQGQGHTEAFF; d_gene: TRBD1; j_gene: TRBJ1-1; abundance: NA; v_gene: TRBV7-9
CDR3nt: TGTGCCAGCAGCTTAGACGGGGCCGGAGAAAAACTGTTTTTT; CDR3aa: CASSLDGAGEKLFF; d_gene: NA; j_gene: TRBJ1-4; abundance: NA; v_gene: TRBV7-8
CDR3nt: TGTGCTAGCGCCTTAGGGCGACAGGAGACCCAGTACTTC; CDR3aa: CASALGRQETQYF; d_gene: NA; j_gene: TRBJ2-5; abundance: many; v_gene: TRBV7-7
CDR3nt: TGTGCCAGCTCACCTAAGGGGGGAACTGAAGCTTTCTTT; CDR3aa: CASSPKGGTEAFF; d_gene: NA; j_gene: TRBJ1-1; abundance: NA; v_gene: TRBV18
CDR3nt: TGTGCCAGCAGCAAAACACTACAGGGACCCAATCAGCCCCAGCATTTT; CDR3aa: CASSKTLQGPNQPQHF; d_gene: NA; j_gene: TRBJ1-5; abundance: NA; v_gene: TRBV21-1